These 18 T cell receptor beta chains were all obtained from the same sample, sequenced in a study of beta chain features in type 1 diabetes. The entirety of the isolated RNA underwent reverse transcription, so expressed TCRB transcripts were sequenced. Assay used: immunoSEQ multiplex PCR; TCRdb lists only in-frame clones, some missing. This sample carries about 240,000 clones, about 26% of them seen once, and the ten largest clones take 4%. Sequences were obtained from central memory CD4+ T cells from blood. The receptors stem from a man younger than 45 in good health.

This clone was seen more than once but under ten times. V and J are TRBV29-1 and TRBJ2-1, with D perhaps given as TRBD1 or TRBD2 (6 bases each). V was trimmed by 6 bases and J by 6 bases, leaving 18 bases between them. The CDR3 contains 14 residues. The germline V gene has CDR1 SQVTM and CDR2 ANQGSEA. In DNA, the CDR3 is TGCAGCGTCACCCCGGGGGCCAGGTTCAATGAGCAGTTCTTC. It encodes CSVTPGARFNEQFF.

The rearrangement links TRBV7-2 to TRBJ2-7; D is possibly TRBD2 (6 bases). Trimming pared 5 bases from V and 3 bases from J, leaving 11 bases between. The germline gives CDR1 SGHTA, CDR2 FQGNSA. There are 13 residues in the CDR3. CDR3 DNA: TGTGCCAGCAGCGTGACTAGTTACTACGAGCAGTACTTC. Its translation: CASSVTSYYEQYF.

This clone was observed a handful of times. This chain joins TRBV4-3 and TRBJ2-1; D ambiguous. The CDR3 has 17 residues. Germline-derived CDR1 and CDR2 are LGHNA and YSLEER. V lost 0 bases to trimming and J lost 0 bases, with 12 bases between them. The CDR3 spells CASSQDPLSYSYNEQFF. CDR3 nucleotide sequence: TGCGCCAGCAGCCAAGACCCGCTCTCCTACTCCTACAATGAGCAGTTCTTC.

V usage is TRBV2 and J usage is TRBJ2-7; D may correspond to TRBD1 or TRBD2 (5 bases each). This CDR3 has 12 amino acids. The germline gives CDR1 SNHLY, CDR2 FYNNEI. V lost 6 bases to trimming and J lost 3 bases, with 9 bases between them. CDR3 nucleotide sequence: TGTGCCAGCAGCGGGGCCGACTACGAGCAGTACTTC. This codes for CASSGADYEQYF.

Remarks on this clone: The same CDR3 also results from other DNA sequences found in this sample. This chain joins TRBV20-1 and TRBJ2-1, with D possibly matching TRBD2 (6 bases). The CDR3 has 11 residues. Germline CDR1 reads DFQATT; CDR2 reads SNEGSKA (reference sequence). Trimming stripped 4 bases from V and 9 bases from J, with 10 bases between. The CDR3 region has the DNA TGCAGTGCTACCGGGGGAGGTGAGCAGTTCTTC. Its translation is CSATGGGEQFF.

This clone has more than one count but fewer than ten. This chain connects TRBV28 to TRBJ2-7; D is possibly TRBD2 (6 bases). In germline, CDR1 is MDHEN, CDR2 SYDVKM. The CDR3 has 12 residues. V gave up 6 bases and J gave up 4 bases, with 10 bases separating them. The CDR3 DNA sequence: TGTGCCAGCAGCGCAGGGAGGTACGAGCAGTACTTC. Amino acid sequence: CASSAGRYEQYF. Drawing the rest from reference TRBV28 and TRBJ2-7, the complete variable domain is DVKVTQSSRYLVKRTGEKVFLECVQDMDHENMFWYRQDPGLGLRLIYFSYDVKMKEKGDIPEGYSVSREKKERFSLILESASTNQTSMYLCASSAGRYEQYFGPGTRLTVT.

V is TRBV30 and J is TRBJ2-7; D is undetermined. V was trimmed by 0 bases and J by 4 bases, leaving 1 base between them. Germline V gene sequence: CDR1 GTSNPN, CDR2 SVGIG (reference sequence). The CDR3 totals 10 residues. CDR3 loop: CAWSVYEQYF. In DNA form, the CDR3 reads TGTGCCTGGAGTGTATACGAGCAGTACTTC.

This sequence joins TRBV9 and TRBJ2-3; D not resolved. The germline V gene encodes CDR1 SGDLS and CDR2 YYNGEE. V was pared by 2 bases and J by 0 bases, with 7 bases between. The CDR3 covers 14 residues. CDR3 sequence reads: CASSVMPSTDTQYF. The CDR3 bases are TGTGCCAGCAGCGTTATGCCTAGCACAGATACGCAGTATTTT.

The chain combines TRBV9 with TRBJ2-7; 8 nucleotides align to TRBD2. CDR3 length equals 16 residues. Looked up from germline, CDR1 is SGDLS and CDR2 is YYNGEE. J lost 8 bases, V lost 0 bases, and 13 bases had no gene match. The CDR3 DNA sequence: TGTGCCAGCAGCGTAGAGGAAGCGGGAGAAAGTACGAAGCAGTACTTC. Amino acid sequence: CASSVEEAGESTKQYF.

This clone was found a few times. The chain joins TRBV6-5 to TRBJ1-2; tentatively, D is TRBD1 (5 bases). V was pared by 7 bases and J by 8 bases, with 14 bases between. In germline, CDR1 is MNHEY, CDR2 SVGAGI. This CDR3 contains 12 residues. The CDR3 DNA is TGTGCCAGCACAAACCGGCAGGGAGGCTACACCTTC. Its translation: CASTNRQGGYTF.

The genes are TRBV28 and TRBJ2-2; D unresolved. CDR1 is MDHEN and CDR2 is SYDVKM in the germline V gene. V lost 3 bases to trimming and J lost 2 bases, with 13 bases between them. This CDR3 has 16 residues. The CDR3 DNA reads TGTGCCAGCAGTTTTGCGAGAGAAGGAAACACCGGGGAGCTGTTTTTT. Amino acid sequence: CASSFAREGNTGELFF.

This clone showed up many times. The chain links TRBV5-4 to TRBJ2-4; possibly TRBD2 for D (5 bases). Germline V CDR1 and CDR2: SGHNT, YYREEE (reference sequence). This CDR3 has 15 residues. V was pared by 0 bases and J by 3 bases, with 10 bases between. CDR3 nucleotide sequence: TGTGCCAGCAGCTTGGACTCGGGAAACAAAAACATTCAGTACTTC. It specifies CASSLDSGNKNIQYF.

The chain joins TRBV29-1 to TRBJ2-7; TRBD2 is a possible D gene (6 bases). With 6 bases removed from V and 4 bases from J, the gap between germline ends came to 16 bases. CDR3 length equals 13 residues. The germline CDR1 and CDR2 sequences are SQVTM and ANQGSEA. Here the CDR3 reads CSVSSLAGYEQYF. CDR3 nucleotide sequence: TGCAGCGTGTCGTCATTGGCGGGATACGAGCAGTACTTC.

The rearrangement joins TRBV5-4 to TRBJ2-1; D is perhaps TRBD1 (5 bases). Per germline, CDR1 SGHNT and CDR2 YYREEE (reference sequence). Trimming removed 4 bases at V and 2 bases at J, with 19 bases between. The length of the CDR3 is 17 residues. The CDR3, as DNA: TGTGCCAGCAGCCTTACAGGAGCAAGCCCCCCCTACAATGAGCAGTTCTTC. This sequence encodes CASSLTGASPPYNEQFF.

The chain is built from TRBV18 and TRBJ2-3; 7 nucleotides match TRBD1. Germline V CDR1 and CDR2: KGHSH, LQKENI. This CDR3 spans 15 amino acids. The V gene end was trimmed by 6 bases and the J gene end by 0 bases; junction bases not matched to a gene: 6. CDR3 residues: CASSLGQRSTDTQYF. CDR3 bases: TGTGCCAGCTCTCTGGGACAGCGTAGCACAGATACGCAGTATTTT.

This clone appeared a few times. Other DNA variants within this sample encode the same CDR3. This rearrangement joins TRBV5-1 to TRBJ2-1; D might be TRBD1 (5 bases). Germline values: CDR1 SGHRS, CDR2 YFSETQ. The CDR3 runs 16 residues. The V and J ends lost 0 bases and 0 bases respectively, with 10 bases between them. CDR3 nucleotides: TGCGCCAGCAGCTTGGTACCAGGGTCCTCCTACAATGAGCAGTTCTTC. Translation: CASSLVPGSSYNEQFF.

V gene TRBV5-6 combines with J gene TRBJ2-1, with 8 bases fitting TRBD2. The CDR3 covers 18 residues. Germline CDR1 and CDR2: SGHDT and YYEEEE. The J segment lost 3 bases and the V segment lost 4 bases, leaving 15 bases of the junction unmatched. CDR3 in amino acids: CASSRTTSAGGFYNEQFF. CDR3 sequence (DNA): TGTGCCAGCAGCCGGACTACTTCGGCGGGAGGTTTCTACAATGAGCAGTTCTTC. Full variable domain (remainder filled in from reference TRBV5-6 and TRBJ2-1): DAGVTQSPTHLIKTRGQQVTLRCSPKSGHDTVSWYQQALGQGPQFIFQYYEEEERQRGNFPDRFSGHQFPNYSSELNVNALLLGDSALYLCASSRTTSAGGFYNEQFFGPGTRLTVL.

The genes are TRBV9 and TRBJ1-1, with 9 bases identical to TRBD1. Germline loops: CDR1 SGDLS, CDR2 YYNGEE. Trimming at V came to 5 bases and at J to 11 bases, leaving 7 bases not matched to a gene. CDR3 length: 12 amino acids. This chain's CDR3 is CASSDGQGYAFF. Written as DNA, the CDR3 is TGTGCCAGCAGTGATGGACAGGGGTATGCTTTCTTT.